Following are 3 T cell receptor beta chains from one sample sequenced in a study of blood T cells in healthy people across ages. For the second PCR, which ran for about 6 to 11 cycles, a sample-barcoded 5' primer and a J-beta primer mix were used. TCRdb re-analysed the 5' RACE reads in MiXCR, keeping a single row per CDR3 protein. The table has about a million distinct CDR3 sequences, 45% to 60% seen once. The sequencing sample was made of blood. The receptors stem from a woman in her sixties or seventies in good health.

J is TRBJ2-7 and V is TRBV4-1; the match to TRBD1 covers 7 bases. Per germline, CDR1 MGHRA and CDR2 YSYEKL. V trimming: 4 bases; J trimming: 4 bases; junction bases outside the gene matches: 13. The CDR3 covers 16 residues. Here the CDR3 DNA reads TGCGCCAGCAGCCTCTACGGGACAGCTCTACTTTACGAGCAGTACTTC. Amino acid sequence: CASSLYGTALLYEQYF.

The CDR3 nucleotides are TGTGCCAGCACCCGACGGGGGGGCAGGGAGAGCTCTGGGGCCAACGTCCTGACTTTC. Its protein product is CASTRRGGRESSGANVLTF. This chain links TRBV12-3 or TRBV12-4 with TRBJ2-6; 8 bases map to TRBD2. J was trimmed by 0 bases and V by 7 bases; bases with no gene match: 14. This CDR3 contains 19 residues.

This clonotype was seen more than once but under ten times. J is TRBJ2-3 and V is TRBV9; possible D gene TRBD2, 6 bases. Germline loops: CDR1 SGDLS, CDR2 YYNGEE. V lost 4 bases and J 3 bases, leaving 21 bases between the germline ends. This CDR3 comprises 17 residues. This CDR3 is CASSPVRRDLLTDTQYF. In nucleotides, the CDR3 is TGTGCCAGCAGCCCCGTTAGGAGGGACCTCCTGACAGATACGCAGTATTTT.